Below, 14 T cell receptor beta chains from the same sample are listed, as sequenced in a study of tumor-infiltrating lymphocytes in primary liver carcinoma. Researchers generated TCR beta cDNA from around 0.55 ug of total RNA, relying on a constant-region primer. Each TCR beta library was derived from three nested multiplex PCR rounds that employed slightly modified ARM-PCR. For around 10 cycles apiece, the opening two PCR rounds ran with TRBV1-TRBV30 forward primers and a C-beta reverse primer. TCRdb reprocessed the multiplex PCR reads via MiXCR and lists one record per CDR3 protein. Of approximately 100,000 distinct CDR3 sequences in the sample, about two thirds were seen once. From unsorted bulk tissue weighing roughly 17-31 mg, DNA and RNA were co-extracted. Material: liver tumor tissue from sampling region 2. The subset: tumor region T2, inferior pole. These receptors came from a woman aged 55-70 years with primary liver carcinoma and hepatitis B virus infection.

The sample holds many counts of this clonotype. The V gene is TRBV14, the J gene TRBJ2-3, with unresolved D. V was cut by 3 bases and J by 2 bases, with 6 bases left in between. Germline V CDR1 and CDR2: SGHDN, FVKESK. This CDR3 spans 13 amino acids. The CDR3 sequence is CASSQYFTDTQYF. CDR3 nucleotide sequence: TGTGCCAGCAGCCAGTATTTCACAGATACGCAGTATTTT.

This clonotype occurred many times. A read error may produce the germline difference seen at one junction end. This chain connects TRBV12-3 or TRBV12-4 to TRBJ2-3, with D uncertain. This CDR3 has 12 residues. The CDR3 region has the DNA TGTGCCAGCAGATTAGAGTCCCGGACGCAGTATTTT. Amino acid sequence: CASRLESRTQYF.

This clonotype has more than one count but fewer than ten. This chain uses TRBV7-9 with TRBJ1-2; a possible D gene is TRBD1 (6 bases). Looked up from germline, CDR1 is SEHNR and CDR2 is FQNEAQ (reference sequence). Trimming removed 5 bases at V and 0 bases at J, with 16 bases between. This CDR3 comprises 16 residues. The CDR3 DNA reads as TGTGCCAGCAGCCGAGAGGCAGGACAGTCTAACTATGGCTACACCTTC. This gives the protein CASSREAGQSNYGYTF.

This clonotype has a count of ten or more. The chain uses TRBV6-5 and TRBJ1-2, with a possible D match to TRBD1 (5 bases). The CDR3 runs 14 residues. Germline assignment: CDR1 MNHEY and CDR2 SVGAGI. V was shortened by 7 bases and J by 2 bases, with 14 bases between the two germline ends. This chain's CDR3 is CASTQGPPNYGYTF. CDR3 in DNA: TGTGCCAGCACCCAGGGTCCACCAAACTATGGCTACACCTTC.

As for this clonotype: Sequence at one end of the junction differs from germline and may be a read error. The V and J genes are TRBV29-1 and TRBJ1-2; 7 positions match TRBD1. Per germline, CDR1 SQVTM and CDR2 ANQGSEA. This CDR3 region has 11 residues. CDR3 sequence: CSALQGYGYIF. In DNA form, the CDR3 reads TGCAGCGCCCTACAGGGGTATGGTTACATCTTC.

This chain uses TRBV4-1 with TRBJ2-2; D ambiguous. The CDR3 totals 15 residues. Per the germline V gene, CDR1 is MGHRA and CDR2 is YSYEKL. Trimming stripped 9 bases from V and 7 bases from J, with 21 bases between. CDR3 residues: CASNQPTTPRGELFF. DNA of the CDR3: TGCGCCAGTAACCAACCTACCACCCCCCGCGGGGAGCTGTTTTTT.

The chain has TRBV5-6 and TRBJ2-7; TRBD1 matches at 7 bases. Germline CDR1 SGHDT, CDR2 YYEEEE. CDR3 length: 13 residues. V lost 9 bases and J lost 5; bases outside the gene matches: 11. The DNA for the CDR3 is TGTGCCACCAGGTTCGACAGGGTAAACGAGCAGTACTTC. It codes for CATRFDRVNEQYF.

This clonotype occurred a few times. This may be a read error, as it is one base from a much larger clone. The rearrangement uses TRBV6-6 and TRBJ2-7, with TRBD1 as a possible D gene (6 bases). Per the germline V gene, CDR1 is MNHNY and CDR2 is SVGAGI (reference sequence). V lost 2 bases and J 13 bases, leaving 18 bases between the germline ends. The CDR3 spans 13 residues. CDR3 DNA sequence: TGTGCCAGCAGTTACGACCGGGACAAGATACTCTACTTC. Encoded protein: CASSYDRDKILYF.

This chain joins TRBV28 and TRBJ2-3; TRBD2 is a possible D gene (5 bases). Trimming removed 6 bases at V and 1 base at J, with 14 bases between. The germline CDR1 and CDR2 sequences are MDHEN and SYDVKM. There are 15 residues in the CDR3. CDR3 protein: CASSLMRARTDTQYF. The CDR3 DNA reads TGTGCCAGCAGCCTTATGCGGGCTCGCACAGATACGCAGTATTTT.

V usage is TRBV6-6 and J usage is TRBJ2-4; the D gene is possibly TRBD2 (6 bases). Germline V CDR1 and CDR2: MNHNY, SVGAGI (reference sequence). This CDR3 contains 18 residues. The V end lost 6 bases, the J end lost 0 bases, and 21 bases lay between the germline ends. The CDR3 here is CASRTGGAQFVAKNIQYF. The CDR3 DNA sequence: TGTGCCAGCAGGACTGGCGGGGCCCAATTTGTAGCCAAAAACATTCAGTACTTC.

For this clonotype: Given a much more abundant clone one base away, this may be a read error. The chain employs TRBV5-1 and TRBJ2-2; TRBD2 agrees at 7 bases. The CDR3 runs 15 residues. Germline-derived CDR1 and CDR2 are SGHRS and YFSETQ. CDR3 DNA: TGCGCCAGCAGCTTGGACGGGAGGACCACCGGGGTGCTGTTTTTT. Translated: CASSLDGRTTGVLFF.

This clonotype was observed once. The chain joins TRBV12-3 or TRBV12-4 to TRBJ2-7; a weak D match, TRBD1 (6 bases). Trimming stripped 7 bases from V and 3 bases from J, with 13 bases between. The CDR3 runs to 13 residues. CDR3 DNA: TGTGCCAGCACTATACAGGGCTACTACGAGCAGTACTTC. The encoded protein is CASTIQGYYEQYF.

For this clonotype: Germline and junction disagree at one end, which may indicate a read error. V and J are TRBV4-2 and TRBJ1-1; D remains unclear. The CDR3 consists of 16 residues. CDR1 and CDR2 from the germline V gene are LGHNA and YNFKEQ. The DNA for the CDR3 is TGTGCCAACAGCCAAGAAGGTGGTGTGGTAGTAACTGAAACTTTCTTT. Its protein is CANSQEGGVVVTETFF.

Note on this clonotype: Germline and junction disagree at one end, which may indicate a read error. The chain's CDR3 is CACSLAGCTGELFF. The CDR3 DNA is TGTGCCTGCAGTTTAGCAGGGTGCACCGGGGAGCTGTTTTTT. The V and J genes are TRBV11-3 and TRBJ2-2; a possible D gene is TRBD1 (5 bases). The CDR3 loop spans 14 amino acids. In germline, CDR1 is SGHNT, CDR2 YENEEA.